This T cell receptor beta chain was identified in a study of control samples from healthy donors and cancer patients. In germline, CDR1 is SNHLY, CDR2 FYNNEI. The ends lost 8 bases at V and 5 bases at J; junction bases unmatched: 8. The CDR3 spans 13 residues. Clones were read by immunoSEQ multiplex PCR, and TCRdb kept only the in-frame ones, dropping some. The sample records 100,000 to 150,000 clones, 93% being singletons. The chain carries TRBV2 and TRBJ1-2, with 7 bases that match TRBD1. The sequenced material came from PBMCs. The receptor's source is a man aged 50 to 60 with head and neck cancer. In DNA, the CDR3 is TGTGCCAGCCAGGGGGAAATTCGTTATGGCTACACCTTC. Residues: CASQGEIRYGYTF.